This T cell receptor (beta chain) was recovered during a study of OX40 agonist ivuxolimab in advanced cancers. Regarding the study in general: Ivuxolimab was an agonistic, fully human IgG2 monoclonal antibody directed against OX40 (CD134), a costimulatory receptor. Intravenous ivuxolimab was administered to patients every 2 weeks at six dose levels: 0.01, 0.1, 0.3, 1.5, 3 and 10 mg/kg. Peripheral TCRbeta sequencing was intended to test whether TCR sequence diversity was altered and clonal T-cell expansion was caused by ivuxolimab. Partial responses occurred in three dose-escalation patients: two with cutaneous melanoma and one with hepatocellular carcinoma. The monotherapy dose-escalation portion (N of about 49 patients) of the phase I ivuxolimab trial is reported in the paper. In the dose-escalation cohort, 70% to 85% of patients were male, and the mean age was roughly 60 years with a range of roughly 20 to 79. Patients were allowed to have had prior anti-PD-1, anti-PD-L1 or anti-CTLA-4 therapy, and around 41% of the dose-escalation patients had previously received checkpoint inhibitors. Among the roughly 50 dose-escalation patients, 19 had hepatocellular carcinoma, about 15 melanoma, 9 renal cell carcinoma and 9 head and neck cancer. Study-level results and caveats: Low levels of normalized T-cell clonal expansion were also seen in some patients who did not respond. The antigen specificity of the clonally expanded peripheral T cells was not determined. After ivuxolimab, expanded clones were on average more numerous among CD8+ T cells than among CD4+ T cells. Clonal expansion of both CD4+ and CD8+ blood T cells was observed from baseline to week 6 at doses 0.1 to 3.0 mg/kg. In the 0.1-3.0 mg/kg groups, partial responders were among the patients with the lowest normalized peripheral clonal expansion, particularly in CD8+ T cells.

The trial excluded patients who had a history of autoimmune disease or were on systemic immunosuppression. Peripheral blood for TCR sequencing was drawn from every dose cohort at baseline, at cycle 4 day 1 and at cycle 7 day 1. Samples were obtained from an open-label, multicenter, first-in-human phase I dose-escalation trial of ivuxolimab. Adults with locally advanced or metastatic melanoma, renal cell carcinoma, hepatocellular carcinoma or head and neck squamous cell carcinoma were enrolled in the trial. CD4+ and CD8+ T cells were sorted separately from peripheral blood before TCR sequencing. On this clone: Its antigen remains unidentified. No base quality information exists; no much larger clone differs at one position.

For sequencing of the TCRbeta CDR3 region, genomic DNA was extracted from the sorted cells. The immunoSEQ Assay was used to sequence the TCRbeta CDR3 regions. The clones in this table, taken by TCRdb from immuneACCESS, are in-frame only. Not every clone is retained; where verified, under half of the shortfall comes from an unresolved V gene, and the cause of the rest is unknown. In all, the sample holds over 150,000 clones, and under 95% of those were seen once. Just over 0.3% of the sample is in the top ten clones. Trimming accounts for 2 bases at V and 5 bases at J, while the number of junction bases matched to no gene is 8. Counted from cysteine to phenylalanine, this CDR3 has 16 amino acids. Only the CDR3 DNA is retained, 48 bases long and in frame from the first base. From the germline V gene (reference sequence), CDR1 is SGHNT and CDR2 is YYREEE.

The specimen comprised CD4+ or CD8+ T cells sorted from blood, sampled in a trial of the OX40 agonist ivuxolimab. This TCR was sampled from an adult with an advanced solid tumor such as melanoma, head and neck, liver or kidney cancer. Here the chain combines TRBV5-4 and TRBJ2-7; 12 bases in the middle match TRBD2. Read as DNA, the sequence is TGTGCCAGCAGCTTCGAGCCGGGACTAGCGGGCCACGAGCAGTACTTC. Its translation reads: CASSFEPGLAGHEQYF.